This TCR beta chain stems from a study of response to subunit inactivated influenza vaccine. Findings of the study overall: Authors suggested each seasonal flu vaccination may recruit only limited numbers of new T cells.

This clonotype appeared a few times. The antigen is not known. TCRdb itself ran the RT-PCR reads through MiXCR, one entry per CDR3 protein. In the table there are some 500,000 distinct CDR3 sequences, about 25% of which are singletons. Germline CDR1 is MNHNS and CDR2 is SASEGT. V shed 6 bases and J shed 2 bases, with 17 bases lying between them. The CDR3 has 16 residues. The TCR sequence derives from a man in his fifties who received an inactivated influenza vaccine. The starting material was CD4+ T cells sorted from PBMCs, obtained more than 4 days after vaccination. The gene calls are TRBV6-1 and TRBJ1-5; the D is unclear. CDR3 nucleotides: TGTGCCAGCAGCCCCCGTGTTGTGGGAGGCAATCAGCCCCAGCATTTT. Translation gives CASSPRVVGGNQPQHF.